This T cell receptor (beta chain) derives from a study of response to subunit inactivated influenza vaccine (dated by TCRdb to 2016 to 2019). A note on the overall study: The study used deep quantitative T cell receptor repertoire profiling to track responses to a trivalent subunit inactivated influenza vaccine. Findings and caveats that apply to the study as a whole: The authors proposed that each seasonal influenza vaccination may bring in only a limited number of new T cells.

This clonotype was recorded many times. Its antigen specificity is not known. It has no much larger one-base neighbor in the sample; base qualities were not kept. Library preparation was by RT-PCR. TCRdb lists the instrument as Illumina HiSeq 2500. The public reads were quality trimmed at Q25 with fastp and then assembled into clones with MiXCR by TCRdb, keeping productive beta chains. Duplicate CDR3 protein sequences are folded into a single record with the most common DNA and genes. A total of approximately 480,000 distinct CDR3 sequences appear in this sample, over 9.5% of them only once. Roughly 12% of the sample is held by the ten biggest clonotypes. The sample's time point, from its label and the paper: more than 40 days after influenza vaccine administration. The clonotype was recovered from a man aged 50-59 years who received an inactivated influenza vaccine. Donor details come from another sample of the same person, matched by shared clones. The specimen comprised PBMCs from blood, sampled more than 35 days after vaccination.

The CDR3 protein sequence reads: CSAPDRGRPDTQYF. The DNA sequence is given as TGCAGTGCGCCGGACAGGGGGCGGCCAGATACGCAGTATTTT. This chain joins TRBV20-1 to TRBJ2-3; 11 of the junction bases match TRBD1. Including the terminal cysteine and phenylalanine, the CDR3 comprises 14 residues. The read is trimmed to its CDR3 DNA, 42 bases read in frame from base 1. V is trimmed back by 6 bases and J by 4 bases, and the junction contains 6 bases that no gene match accounts for. Per the germline V gene (reference sequence), DFQATT is the CDR1 and SNEGSKA is the CDR2.